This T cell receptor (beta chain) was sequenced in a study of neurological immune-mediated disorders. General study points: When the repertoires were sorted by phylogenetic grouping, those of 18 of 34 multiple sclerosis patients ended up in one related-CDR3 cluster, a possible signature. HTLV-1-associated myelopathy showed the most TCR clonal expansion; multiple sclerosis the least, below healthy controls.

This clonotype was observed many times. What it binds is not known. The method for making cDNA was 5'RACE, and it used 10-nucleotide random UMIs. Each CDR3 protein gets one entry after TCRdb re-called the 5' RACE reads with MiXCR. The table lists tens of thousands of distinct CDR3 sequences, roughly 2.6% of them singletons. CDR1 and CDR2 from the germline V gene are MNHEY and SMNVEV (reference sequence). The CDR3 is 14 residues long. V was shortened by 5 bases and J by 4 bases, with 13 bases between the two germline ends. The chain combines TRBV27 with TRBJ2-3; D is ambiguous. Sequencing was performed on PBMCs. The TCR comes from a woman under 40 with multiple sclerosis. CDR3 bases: TGTGCCAGCAGTATAGCCACGAGCGCAGATACGCAGTATTTT. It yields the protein CASSIATSADTQYF.